This T cell receptor beta chain originates from a study of T cells after yellow fever vaccination (dated by TCRdb to between 2017 and 2020). Context from the whole study: Libraries from fractions with low cell numbers were prepared with the SMART-Seq v4 Ultra Low Input RNA kit. The cohort comprised two healthy male donors, one aged 18 to 30 and one aged 30 to 40 years. Blood samples were taken at several timepoints before and after primary and secondary immunization, and bulk PBMC replicates and cell subsets were isolated. To track T-cell clones before and after primary and booster YFV17D yellow fever vaccination, bulk TCR alpha and beta repertoires were sequenced longitudinally.

V loses 4 bases of germline sequence and J loses 14 bases, and the interval between the two ends is 15 bases. The germline V gene supplies CDR1 MNHEY and CDR2 SVGAGI. The CDR3, from cysteine to phenylalanine, totals 12 residues. The entry retains the CDR3 DNA only, 36 bases that are in frame from base 1. TCR cDNA was synthesized by 5'RACE template switching, through which a universal primer site and unique molecular identifiers were introduced. Priming for cDNA synthesis came from both the TCR alpha and TCR beta constant segments. Libraries were amplified in two PCR steps, with sample barcodes and sequencing adapters added in the second step. Sequencing of libraries was done on Illumina HiSeq 2500 (2x100 bp) or NovaSeq (2x150 bp). Processing in the source paper ran as follows. Demultiplexing of reads and collapsing into UMI consensus sequences were performed with MIGEC, and V(D)J alignment was carried out with MiXCR. Using edgeR on replicate PBMC samples, clonotypes were called vaccine-responding if FDR was below 0.01 and the log2 fold change was above 5 up to day 15. Each bulk clonotype was labeled CD4 or CD8 based on which sequenced repertoire, CD4 or CD8, contained the clonotype at higher abundance. The public reads were run again by TCRdb, first through fastp at Q25 and then through MiXCR, and only productive beta chains were kept. Each entry is one CDR3 protein sequence, shown with its most common DNA and genes. TCRdb, not the authors, supplied the V and J calls. For this sample the table gives around 600,000 distinct CDR3 sequences, of which approximately 13% were detected only once. 15% of the sample is held by the ten biggest clonotypes.

This clonotype was seen more than once but under ten times. It lacks a known antigen. Per-nucleotide qualities are absent, and no much larger clonotype sits a single base away. Per the publication, the treatment or condition label means: live attenuated yellow fever vaccine strain. At each blood-draw timepoint, two biological replicates of bulk PBMCs were obtained. PBMCs were isolated from peripheral blood using a standard Ficoll-Paque protocol. TriZol was used to extract RNA from bulk PBMCs, from CD4 and CD8 fractions, and from dextramer-positive and dextramer-negative fractions. Overall results and qualifications from the work: A small share of clonotypes occurred in both CD4 and CD8 compartments, likely arising from convergent recombination. Computational filtering was required because FACS-sorted repertoires could contain abundant contaminating clonotypes from the bulk population. Because the study included only two donors, the extent to which the findings can be generalized is limited. After the booster, most of the clones that had expanded following primary vaccination were detected again (approximately 95% of CD4 and 80% to 90% of CD8), which suggests that memory was broadly maintained. Compared with the primary T-cell response, the secondary T-cell response was weaker but faster, peaking on day 5 rather than day 15.

Recombination linked TRBV6-5 to TRBJ2-1; tentative D gene TRBD2, with 6 bases matching. The sequencing here drew on PBMCs, taken on the day of the yellow fever booster vaccination. The receptor was derived from a man aged 25 to 40 who received the YFV17D yellow fever vaccine. CDR3 reads: CASSSPTRRKFF. In nucleotides, the sequence is TGTGCCAGCAGTTCCCCGACTAGACGCAAGTTCTTC.